Following are 3 T cell receptor beta chains from one sample sequenced in a study of T cell responses to AZD1222 COVID-19 vaccine. Libraries were prepared by immunoSEQ multiplex PCR; TCRdb keeps only in-frame clonotypes and omits some of them. The sample includes more than 150,000 clones, roughly 93% seen only once; the top ten take 7.5% to 10%. The source was peripheral blood, collected on day 0 of AZD1222 vaccination. Receptor source: an adult in good health.

The gene calls are TRBV28 and TRBJ1-4; maybe TRBD1 (6 bases). The germline V gene has CDR1 MDHEN and CDR2 SYDVKM. Between the trimmed V and J ends, which lost 5 bases and 10 bases, there was a span of 20 bases. This CDR3 has 15 amino acids. This CDR3 is CASSVTRGARGKLFF. In DNA, the CDR3 is TGTGCCAGCAGTGTAACGCGGGGGGCTAGGGGAAAACTGTTTTTT.

The chain carries TRBV2 and TRBJ2-2, with TRBD1 matching 8 bases. This CDR3 is 15 amino acids long. J gave up 3 bases and V 2 bases, and 2 bases lay outside the gene matches. Germline values: CDR1 SNHLY, CDR2 FYNNEI. CDR3 nucleotides: TGTGCCAGCAGTGAACGGGGACAGGACACCGGGGAGCTGTTTTTT. This codes for CASSERGQDTGELFF.

This clone was recorded only once. At one end, the junction sequence differs from germline, possibly due to a read error. CDR3 nucleotides: TGCACCAGCAGTGCGTCAGGCTATTGCTACTATGGCTACACCTTC. Translation gives CTSSASGYCYYGYTF. The chain links TRBV10-1 to TRBJ1-2; D not certain. Germline CDR1 WNHNN, CDR2 SYGVQD (reference sequence). This CDR3 spans 15 amino acids.